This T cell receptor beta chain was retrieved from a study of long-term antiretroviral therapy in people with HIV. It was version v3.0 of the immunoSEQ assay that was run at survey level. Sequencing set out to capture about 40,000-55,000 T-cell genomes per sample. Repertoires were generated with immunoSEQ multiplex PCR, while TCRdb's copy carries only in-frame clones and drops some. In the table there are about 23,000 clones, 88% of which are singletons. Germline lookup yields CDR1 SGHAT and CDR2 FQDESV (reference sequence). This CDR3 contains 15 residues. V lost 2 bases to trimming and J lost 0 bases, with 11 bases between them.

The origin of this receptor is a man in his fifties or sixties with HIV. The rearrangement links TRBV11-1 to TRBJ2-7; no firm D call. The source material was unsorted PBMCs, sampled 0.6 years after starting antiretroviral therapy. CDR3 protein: CASSLRATSSYEQYF. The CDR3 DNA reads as TGTGCCAGCAGCTTAAGAGCGACAAGCTCCTACGAGCAGTACTTC. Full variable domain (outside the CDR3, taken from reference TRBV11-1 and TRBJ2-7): EAEVAQSPRYKITEKSQAVAFWCDPISGHATLYWYRQILGQGPELLVQFQDESVVDDSQLPKDRFSAERLKGVDSTLKIQPAELGDSAMYLCASSLRATSSYEQYFGPGTRLTVT.